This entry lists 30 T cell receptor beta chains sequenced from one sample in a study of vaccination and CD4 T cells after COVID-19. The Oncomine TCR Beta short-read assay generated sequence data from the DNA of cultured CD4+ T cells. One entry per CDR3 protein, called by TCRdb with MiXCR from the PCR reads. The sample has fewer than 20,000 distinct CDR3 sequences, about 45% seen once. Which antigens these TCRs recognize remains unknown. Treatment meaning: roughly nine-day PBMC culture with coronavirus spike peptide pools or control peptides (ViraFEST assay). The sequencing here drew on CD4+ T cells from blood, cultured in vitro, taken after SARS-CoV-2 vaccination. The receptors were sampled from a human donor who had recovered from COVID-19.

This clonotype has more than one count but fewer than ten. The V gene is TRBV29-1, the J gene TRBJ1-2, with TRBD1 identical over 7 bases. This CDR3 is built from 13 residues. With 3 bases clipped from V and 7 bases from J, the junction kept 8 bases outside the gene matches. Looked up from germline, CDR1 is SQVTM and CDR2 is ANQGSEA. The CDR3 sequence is CSVDHQGVGGYTF. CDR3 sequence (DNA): TGCAGCGTTGACCACCAGGGGGTGGGTGGCTACACCTTC. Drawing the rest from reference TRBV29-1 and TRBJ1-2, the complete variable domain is SAVISQKPSRDICQRGTSLTIQCQVDSQVTMMFWYRQQPGQSLTLIATANQGSEATYESGFVIDKFPISRPNLTFSTLTVSNMSPEDSSIYLCSVDHQGVGGYTFGSGTRLTVV.

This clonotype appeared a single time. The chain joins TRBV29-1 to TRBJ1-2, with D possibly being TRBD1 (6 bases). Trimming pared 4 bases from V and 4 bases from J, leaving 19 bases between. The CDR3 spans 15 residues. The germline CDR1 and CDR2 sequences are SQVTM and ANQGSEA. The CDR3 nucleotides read TGCAGCGTTGCGGTCTCAGGGGAAGGGATCTATGGCTACACCTTC. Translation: CSVAVSGEGIYGYTF.

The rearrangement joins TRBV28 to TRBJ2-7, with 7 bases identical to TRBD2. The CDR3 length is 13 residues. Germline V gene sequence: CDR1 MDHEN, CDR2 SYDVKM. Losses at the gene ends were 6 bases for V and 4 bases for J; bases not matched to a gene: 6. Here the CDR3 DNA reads TGTGCCAGCAGATCTAGCGGAGGGTACGAGCAGTACTTC. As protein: CASRSSGGYEQYF.

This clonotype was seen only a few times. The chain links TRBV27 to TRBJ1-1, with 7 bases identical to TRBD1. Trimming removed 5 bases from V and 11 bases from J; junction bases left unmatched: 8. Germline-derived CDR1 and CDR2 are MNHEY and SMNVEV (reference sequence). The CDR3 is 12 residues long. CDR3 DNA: TGTGCCAGCAGTCCGATAACAGGGGAGGCTTTCTTT. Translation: CASSPITGEAFF.

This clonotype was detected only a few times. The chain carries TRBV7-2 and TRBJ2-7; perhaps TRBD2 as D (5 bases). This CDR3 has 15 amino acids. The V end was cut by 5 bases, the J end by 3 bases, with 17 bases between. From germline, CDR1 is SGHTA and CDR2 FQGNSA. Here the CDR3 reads CASSQKADYYYEQYF. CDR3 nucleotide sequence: TGTGCCAGCAGCCAAAAAGCCGACTATTACTACGAGCAGTACTTC. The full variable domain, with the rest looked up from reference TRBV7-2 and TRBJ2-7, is GAGVSQSPSNKVTEKGKDVELRCDPISGHTALYWYRQSLGQGLEFLIYFQGNSAPDKSGLPSDRFSAERTGGSVSTLTIQRTQQEDSAVYLCASSQKADYYYEQYFGPGTRLTVT.

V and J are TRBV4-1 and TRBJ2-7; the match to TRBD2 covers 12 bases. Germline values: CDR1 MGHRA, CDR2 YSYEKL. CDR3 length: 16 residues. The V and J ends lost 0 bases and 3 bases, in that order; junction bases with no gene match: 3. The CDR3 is CASSQEVTSGSYEQYF. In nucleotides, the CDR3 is TGCGCCAGCAGCCAAGAGGTGACTAGCGGGAGCTACGAGCAGTACTTC.

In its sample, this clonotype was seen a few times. CDR3 sequence (DNA): TGTGCCAGCAGTTACCCCCCCGGGACAGGGAAAGAGACCCAGTACTTC. Translation gives CASSYPPGTGKETQYF. The V and J genes are TRBV6-5 and TRBJ2-5, with 9 bases lining up with TRBD1. V was pared by 2 bases and J by 3 bases, with 7 bases of the junction left unmatched. The CDR3 consists of 16 residues. CDR1 is MNHEY and CDR2 is SVGAGI in the germline V gene.

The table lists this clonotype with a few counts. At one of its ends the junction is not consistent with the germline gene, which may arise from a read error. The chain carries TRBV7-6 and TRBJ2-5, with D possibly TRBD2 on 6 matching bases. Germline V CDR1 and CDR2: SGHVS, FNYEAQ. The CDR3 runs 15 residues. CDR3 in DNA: TGTGCTAGCAGCTTAGCCGCGGGGAGAAAAGAGACCCAGTACTTC. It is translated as CASSLAAGRKETQYF.

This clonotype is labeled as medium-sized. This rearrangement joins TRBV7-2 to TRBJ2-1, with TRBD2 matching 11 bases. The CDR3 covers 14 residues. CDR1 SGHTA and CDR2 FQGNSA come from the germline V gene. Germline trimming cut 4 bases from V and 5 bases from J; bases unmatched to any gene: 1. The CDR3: CASSSGLADNEQFF. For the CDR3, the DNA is TGTGCCAGCAGCTCGGGACTAGCGGACAATGAGCAGTTCTTC.

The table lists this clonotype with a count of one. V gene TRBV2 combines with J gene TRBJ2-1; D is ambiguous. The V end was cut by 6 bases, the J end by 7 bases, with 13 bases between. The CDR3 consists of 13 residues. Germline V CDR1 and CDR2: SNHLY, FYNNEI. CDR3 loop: CASRFEASNEQFF. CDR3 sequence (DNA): TGTGCCAGCAGGTTCGAGGCGTCGAATGAGCAGTTCTTC.

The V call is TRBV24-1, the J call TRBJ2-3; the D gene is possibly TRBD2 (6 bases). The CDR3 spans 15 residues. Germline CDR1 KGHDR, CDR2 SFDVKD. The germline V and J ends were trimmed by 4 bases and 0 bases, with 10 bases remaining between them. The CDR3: CATSDRAGSTDTQYF. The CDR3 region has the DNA TGTGCCACCAGTGACCGGGCGGGGAGCACAGATACGCAGTATTTT.

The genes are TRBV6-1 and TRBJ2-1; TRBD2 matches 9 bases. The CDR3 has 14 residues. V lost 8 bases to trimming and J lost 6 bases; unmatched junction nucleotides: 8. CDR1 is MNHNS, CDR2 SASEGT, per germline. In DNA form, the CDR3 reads TGTGCCAGCTCTAGGCTAGCGGGACGCAATGAGCAGTTCTTC. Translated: CASSRLAGRNEQFF.

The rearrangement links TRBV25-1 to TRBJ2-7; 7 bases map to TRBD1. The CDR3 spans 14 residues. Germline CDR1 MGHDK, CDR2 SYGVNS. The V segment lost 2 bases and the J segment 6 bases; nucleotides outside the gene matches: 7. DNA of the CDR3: TGTGCCAGCAGTGAAAGACAGGGACGCAGCGAGCAGTACTTC. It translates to CASSERQGRSEQYF.

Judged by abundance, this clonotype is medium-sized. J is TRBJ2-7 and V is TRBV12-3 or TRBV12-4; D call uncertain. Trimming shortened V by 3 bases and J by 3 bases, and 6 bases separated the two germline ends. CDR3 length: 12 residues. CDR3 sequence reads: CASSFYRYEQYF. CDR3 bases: TGTGCCAGCAGTTTTTATCGCTACGAGCAGTACTTC.

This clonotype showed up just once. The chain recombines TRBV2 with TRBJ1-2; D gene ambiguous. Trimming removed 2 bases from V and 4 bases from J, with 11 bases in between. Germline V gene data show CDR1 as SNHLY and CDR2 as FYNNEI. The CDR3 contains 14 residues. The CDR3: CASSELDGSYGYTF. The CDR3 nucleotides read TGTGCCAGCAGTGAATTGGACGGAAGCTATGGCTACACCTTC. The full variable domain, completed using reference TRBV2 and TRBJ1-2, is EPEVTQTPSHQVTQMGQEVILRCVPISNHLYFYWYRQILGQKVEFLVSFYNNEISEKSEIFDDQFSVERPDGSNFTLKIRSTKLEDSAMYFCASSELDGSYGYTFGSGTRLTVV.

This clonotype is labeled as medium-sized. CDR3 sequence reads: CASSFGPTGAPYEQYF. CDR3 nucleotides: TGTGCCAGCAGTTTTGGCCCGACGGGGGCGCCGTACGAGCAGTACTTC. The chain carries TRBV27 and TRBJ2-7; D tentatively reads TRBD1 or TRBD2 (6 bases each). Germline loops: CDR1 MNHEY, CDR2 SMNVEV (reference sequence). Trimming left V 3 bases short and J 4 bases short, with 19 bases between. The CDR3 totals 16 residues.

CDR3 sequence reads: CSAARTSGKAADTQYF. CDR3 in DNA: TGCAGTGCTGCAAGGACTAGCGGGAAGGCAGCAGATACGCAGTATTTT. This sequence joins TRBV20-1 and TRBJ2-3; TRBD2 matches 12 bases. Germline CDR1 is DFQATT and CDR2 is SNEGSKA (reference sequence). CDR3 size: 16 residues. The V segment lost 5 bases and the J segment 4 bases; nucleotides outside the gene matches: 10.

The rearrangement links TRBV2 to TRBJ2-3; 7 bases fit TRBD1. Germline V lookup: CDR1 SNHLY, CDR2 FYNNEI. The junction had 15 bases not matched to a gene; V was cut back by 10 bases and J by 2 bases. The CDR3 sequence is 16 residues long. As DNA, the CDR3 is TGTGCCACCCCAGGGCAATGGGACAGAGCCACAGATACGCAGTATTTT. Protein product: CATPGQWDRATDTQYF.

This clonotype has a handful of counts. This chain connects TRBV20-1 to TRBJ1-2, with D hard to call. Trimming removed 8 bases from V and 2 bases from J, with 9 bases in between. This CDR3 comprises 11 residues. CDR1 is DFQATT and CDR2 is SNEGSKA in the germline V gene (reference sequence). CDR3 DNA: TGCAGTCCCGCACGGAACTATGGCTACACCTTC. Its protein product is CSPARNYGYTF.

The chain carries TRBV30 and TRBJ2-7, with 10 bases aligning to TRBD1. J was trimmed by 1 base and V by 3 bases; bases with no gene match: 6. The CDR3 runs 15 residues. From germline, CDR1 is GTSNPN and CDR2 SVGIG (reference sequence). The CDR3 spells CAWRRGQGFSYEQYF. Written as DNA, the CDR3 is TGTGCCTGGAGAAGGGGACAGGGGTTTTCCTACGAGCAGTACTTC. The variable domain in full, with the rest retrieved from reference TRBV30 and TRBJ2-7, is SQTIHQWPATLVQPVGSPLSLECTVEGTSNPNLYWYRQAAGRGLQLLFYSVGIGQISSEVPQNLSASRPQDRQFILSSKKLLLSDSGFYLCAWRRGQGFSYEQYFGPGTRLTVT.

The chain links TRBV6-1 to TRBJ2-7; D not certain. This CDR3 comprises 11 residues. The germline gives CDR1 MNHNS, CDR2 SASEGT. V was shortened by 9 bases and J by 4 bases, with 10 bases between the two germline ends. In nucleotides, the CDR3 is TGTGCCAGTGTGCTGGGGTACGAGCAGTACTTC. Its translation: CASVLGYEQYF.

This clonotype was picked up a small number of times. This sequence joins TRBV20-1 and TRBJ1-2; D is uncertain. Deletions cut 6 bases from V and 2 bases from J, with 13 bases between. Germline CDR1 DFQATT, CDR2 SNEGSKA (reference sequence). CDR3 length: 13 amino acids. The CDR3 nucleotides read TGCAGTGCGCCGGAGGCATTGAACTATGGCTACACCTTC. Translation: CSAPEALNYGYTF.

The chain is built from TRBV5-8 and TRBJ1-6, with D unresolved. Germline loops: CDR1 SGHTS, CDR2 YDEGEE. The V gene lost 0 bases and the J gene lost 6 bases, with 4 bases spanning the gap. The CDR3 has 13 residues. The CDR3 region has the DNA TGTGCCAGCAGCTTGGACGGTAATTCACCCCTCCACTTT. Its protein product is CASSLDGNSPLHF. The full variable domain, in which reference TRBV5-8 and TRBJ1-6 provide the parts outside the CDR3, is EAGVTQSPTHLIKTRGQQATLRCSPISGHTSVYWYQQALGLGLQFLLWYDEGEERNRGNFPPRFSGRQFPNYSSELNVNALELEDSALYLCASSLDGNSPLHFGNGTRLTVT.

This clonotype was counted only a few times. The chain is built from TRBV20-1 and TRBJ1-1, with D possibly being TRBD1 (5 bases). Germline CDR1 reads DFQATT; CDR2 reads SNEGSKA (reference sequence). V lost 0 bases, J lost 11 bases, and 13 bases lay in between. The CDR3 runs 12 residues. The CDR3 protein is CSARDPQGGAFF. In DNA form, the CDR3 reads TGCAGTGCTAGAGATCCCCAGGGAGGCGCTTTCTTT.

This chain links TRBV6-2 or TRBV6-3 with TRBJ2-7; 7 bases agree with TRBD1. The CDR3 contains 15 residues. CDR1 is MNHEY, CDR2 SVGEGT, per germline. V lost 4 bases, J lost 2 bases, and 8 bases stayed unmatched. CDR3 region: CASSSLRDSPYEQYF. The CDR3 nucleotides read TGTGCCAGCAGTTCTCTTCGGGACAGCCCCTACGAGCAGTACTTC.

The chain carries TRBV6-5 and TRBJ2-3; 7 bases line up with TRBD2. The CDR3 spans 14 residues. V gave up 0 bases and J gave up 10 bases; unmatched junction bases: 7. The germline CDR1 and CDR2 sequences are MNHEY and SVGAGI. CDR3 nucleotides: TGTGCCAGCAGTTACTCGGCTAGCGGTGGGGCGCAGTATTTT. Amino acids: CASSYSASGGAQYF.

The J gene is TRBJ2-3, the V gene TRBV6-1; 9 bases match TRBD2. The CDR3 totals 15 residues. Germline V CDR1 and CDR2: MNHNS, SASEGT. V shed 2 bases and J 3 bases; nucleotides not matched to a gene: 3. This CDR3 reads CASSERSGRTDTQYF. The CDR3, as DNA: TGTGCCAGCAGTGAACGCAGCGGGAGGACAGATACGCAGTATTTT.

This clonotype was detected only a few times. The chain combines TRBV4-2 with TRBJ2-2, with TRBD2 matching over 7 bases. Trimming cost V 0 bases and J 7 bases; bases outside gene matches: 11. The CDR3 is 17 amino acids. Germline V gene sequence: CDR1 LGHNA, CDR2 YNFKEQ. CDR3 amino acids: CASSQDFRGRAIGELFF. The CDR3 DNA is TGTGCCAGCAGCCAAGATTTTCGTGGGAGGGCCATCGGGGAGCTGTTTTTT.

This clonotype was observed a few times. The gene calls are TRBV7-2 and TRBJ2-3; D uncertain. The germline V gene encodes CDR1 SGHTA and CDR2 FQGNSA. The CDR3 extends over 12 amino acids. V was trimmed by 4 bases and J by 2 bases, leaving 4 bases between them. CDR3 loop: CASSSNTDTQYF. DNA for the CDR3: TGTGCCAGCAGCTCAAACACAGATACGCAGTATTTT.

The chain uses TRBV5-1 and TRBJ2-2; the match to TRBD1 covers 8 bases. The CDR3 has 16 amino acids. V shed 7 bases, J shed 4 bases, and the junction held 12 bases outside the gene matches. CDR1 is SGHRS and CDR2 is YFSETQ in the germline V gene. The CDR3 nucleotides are TGCGCCAGCGCGGAGGACAGGGTGATGGTCACCGGGGAGCTGTTTTTT. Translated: CASAEDRVMVTGELFF. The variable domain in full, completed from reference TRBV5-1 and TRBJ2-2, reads KAGVTQTPRYLIKTRGQQVTLSCSPISGHRSVSWYQQTPGQGLQFLFEYFSETQRNKGNFPGRFSGRQFSNSRSEMNVSTLELGDSALYLCASAEDRVMVTGELFFGEGSRLTVL.